The 2 T cell receptor beta chains in this list originate from one sample, sequenced in a study of CD8+ T cells in alopecia areata. Following RNA extraction, reverse transcription yielded cDNA that acted as the sequencing template. Profiling relied on immunoSEQ multiplex PCR, and the TCRdb table lists in-frame clones only, not all of them. The repertoire holds 120,000 or so clones, roughly 66% seen once, with around 3% in the top ten. The specimen was CD4+ T cells sorted from blood. The receptors stem from a human donor in good health.

This clone was seen a single time. This chain connects TRBV29-1 to TRBJ1-1, with unresolved D. CDR3 length: 13 amino acids. The V gene lost 7 bases and the J gene lost 6 bases, with 18 bases spanning the gap. Germline V gene data show CDR1 as SQVTM and CDR2 as ANQGSEA. CDR3 protein: CSGREVAVPEAFF. CDR3 DNA: TGCAGCGGTCGAGAGGTGGCAGTCCCTGAAGCTTTCTTT.

Remarks on this clone: An end of the junction does not agree with germline; a read error may underlie this. This sequence joins TRBV5-6 and TRBJ1-1, with 9 bases aligning to TRBD1. Germline-derived CDR1 and CDR2 are SGHDT and YYEEEE. There are 11 residues in the CDR3. CDR3 region: CASSRGQGIDF. CDR3 in DNA: TGTGCCAGCAGCCGGGGACAGGGCATTGACTTT.